This TCR beta chain was sequenced for a study of persistence of HIV-infected CD4 T cells. At the level of the study: CD4+ T cells responding to CMV or HIV-1 Gag were isolated.

An overlapping HIV-1 Gag peptide pool stimulated these cells at about 1 ug/peptide/mL. Memory cells lacking CD40L and CD69 with high CD45RO were sorted. The libraries were made with immunoSEQ version 4 in survey mode. Template was genomic DNA at 10 ng/uL, with up to about 1 ug used per sample. Some clones are missing from TCRdb's copy, which holds only in-frame ones; the method was immunoSEQ multiplex PCR. In the table there are under 40,000 clones, 82% of which are singletons. Findings and limits, study-wide: The rare CMV-responding cells with HIV-1 proviruses were not separately TCR-sequenced. Antigen-responding cells were enriched for degenerate expanded CDR3beta sequences.

Germline V CDR1 and CDR2: SGHRS, YFSETQ. Trimming removed 2 bases at V and 7 bases at J, with 15 bases between. The CDR3 is made up of 15 amino acids. The sample holds one count of this clone. The target antigen is unknown. The receptor was isolated from an adult woman with HIV who was CMV-seropositive. The gene calls are TRBV5-1 and TRBJ1-4, with D tentatively TRBD1 (6 bases). The sample here was CD4+ T cells sorted from PBMCs after 18-hour stimulation, taken from a patient who received antiretroviral therapy. The CDR3 bases are TGCGCCAGCAGCTTTGGGGGCACGTTGGGTGAAAAACTGTTTTTT. Its translation: CASSFGGTLGEKLFF.